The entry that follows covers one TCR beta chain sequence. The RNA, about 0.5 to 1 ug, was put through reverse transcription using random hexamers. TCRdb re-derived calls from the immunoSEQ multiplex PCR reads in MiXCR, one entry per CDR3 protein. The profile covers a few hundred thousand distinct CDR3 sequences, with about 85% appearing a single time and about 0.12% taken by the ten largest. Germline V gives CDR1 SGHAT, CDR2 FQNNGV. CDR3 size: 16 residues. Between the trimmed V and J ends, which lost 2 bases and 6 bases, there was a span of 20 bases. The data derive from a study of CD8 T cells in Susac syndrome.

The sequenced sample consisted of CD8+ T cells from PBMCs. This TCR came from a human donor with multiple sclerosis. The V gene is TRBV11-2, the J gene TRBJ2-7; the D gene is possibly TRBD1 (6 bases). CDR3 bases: TGTGCCAGCAGCTTATACCCTCAGGCAGGGGATACCGAGCAGTACTTC. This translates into CASSLYPQAGDTEQYF.